The clone carrying this TCR beta chain was found a few times. Antigen specificity is unknown. The sample belongs to a study of T cells in Graves' hyperthyroidism and ophthalmopathy. General study findings and limits: Stable hyperthyroidism was separated from ophthalmopathy by a model based on 13 V-J features.

V gave up 4 bases and J gave up 6 bases, with 19 bases separating them. The CDR3 runs to 16 residues. From under 12 ml of fresh peripheral blood, PBMCs were isolated. Researchers amplified the TCR beta CDR3 regions from RNA transcripts. In the first-round RT-PCR of the TCR CDR3, the HTBI primer set was used. TCRdb passed the multiplex PCR reads through MiXCR, listing each CDR3 protein once. The sample records about 500,000 distinct CDR3 sequences, about 16% being singletons. The material sequenced was blood. The J gene is TRBJ2-1, the V gene TRBV12-3 or TRBV12-4, with D possibly being TRBD2 (5 bases). The clonotype was recovered from a woman in her thirties with Graves' ophthalmopathy. The CDR3 sequence: CASSSTGLTSGNEQFF. The CDR3 coding sequence is TGTGCCAGCAGTTCCACGGGCCTAACCAGCGGCAATGAGCAGTTCTTC.